This T cell receptor beta chain derives from a study of PD-1 blockade in classical Hodgkin lymphoma. The assay was immunoSEQ multiplex PCR, and TCRdb's table has in-frame clones only and misses some. Found here are about 99,000 clones, roughly 79% of them singletons; the top ten hold around 15%. The CDR3 is 15 residues long. CDR1 and CDR2 from the germline V gene are SNHLY and FYNNEI. V lost 6 bases to trimming and J lost 0 bases, with 9 bases between them. Study-wide results and limits: Patients who initiated nivolumab within 1 year of ASCT were excluded.

No patient escaped relapse after autologous stem cell transplantation, and brentuximab vedotin exposure varied. With regard to this clone: Its cognate antigen is unknown.

The material was peripheral blood mononuclear cells (PBMCs), obtained before the second cycle of nivolumab. This TCR was recovered from a human donor with classical Hodgkin lymphoma. The gene calls are TRBV2 and TRBJ2-6, with unresolved D. As DNA, the CDR3 is TGTGCCAGCAGGGAATATAACTCTGGGGCCAACGTCCTGACTTTC. This gives the protein CASREYNSGANVLTF.